The present T cell receptor (beta chain) was sequenced within a study of identical twins. Each CDR3 protein is one row after TCRdb ran MiXCR on the 5' RACE reads. Here the sample spans approximately 690,000 distinct CDR3 sequences, 5.5% to 6.5% being singletons. Study results and caveats: Zero-insertion analyses could be partly confounded by invariant MAIT and iNKT cells. Reduced insertions were recorded for abundant cord blood beta clonotypes, with no such pattern in memory repertoires. Where beta out-of-frame sequences were concerned, excess twin sharing was weaker.

This clonotype was counted between two and nine times. Its antigen is unknown. This CDR3 region has 17 residues. Germline V CDR1 and CDR2: LGHDT, YNNKEL (reference sequence). V was pared by 4 bases and J by 0 bases, with 16 bases between. Input material: naive T cells sorted from blood. The chain joins TRBV3-1 to TRBJ2-1; D is tentatively TRBD1 or TRBD2 (5 bases each). The receptor was isolated from a man between 18 and 35 years old in good health. CDR3 residues: CASSPGDPRSSYNEQFF. The CDR3 region has the DNA TGTGCCAGCAGCCCCGGGGACCCTAGGAGCTCCTACAATGAGCAGTTCTTC.